The 8 T cell receptor beta chains below all came from one sample that was sequenced in a study of blood T cell repertoires in COVID-19. TCRdb's copy holds only in-frame clones and misses some; the assay was immunoSEQ multiplex PCR. The sample shows roughly 190,000 clones, around nine tenths of them seen only once. Sequenced: peripheral blood. The receptors derive from a man aged 25-45 years with acute or convalescent COVID-19.

The gene calls are TRBV6-6 and TRBJ2-3; 7 bases line up with TRBD2. Germline trimming cut 6 bases from V and 0 bases from J; bases unmatched to any gene: 6. There are 15 residues in the CDR3. CDR1 is MNHNY and CDR2 is SVGAGI in the germline V gene (reference sequence). The CDR3 sequence: CASRGLAVSTDTQYF. The CDR3 nucleotides read TGTGCCAGCAGAGGCCTAGCGGTTAGCACAGATACGCAGTATTTT.

The J gene is TRBJ1-5, the V gene TRBV6-5; D gene uncertain. There are 13 residues in the CDR3. Germline CDR1 reads MNHEY; CDR2 reads SVGAGI. Trimming pared 3 bases from V and 4 bases from J, leaving 7 bases between. The CDR3 nucleotides read TGTGCCAGCAGTTATACGGTAAATCAGCCCCAGCATTTT. Its protein is CASSYTVNQPQHF.

This clone was found once. The V call is TRBV3-1 (or the pseudogene TRBV3-2), the J call TRBJ2-3, with D possibly being TRBD2 (6 bases). This CDR3 has 15 residues. With 4 bases removed from V and 7 bases from J, the gap between germline ends came to 18 bases. Germline CDR1 reads LGHDT; CDR2 reads YNNKEL (reference sequence). CDR3 protein: CASSPLEGMLNTQYF. As DNA, the CDR3 is TGTGCCAGCAGCCCCCTGGAGGGGATGTTAAATACGCAGTATTTT.

The chain uses TRBV5-1 and TRBJ1-6, with 8 bases lining up with TRBD1. Looked up from germline, CDR1 is SGHRS and CDR2 is YFSETQ. CDR3 length: 17 amino acids. Trimming took 0 bases from V and 0 from J; bases not matched to a gene: 2. The CDR3 nucleotides are TGCGCCAGCAGCTTGGGTACAGGGGGCTCCTATAATTCACCCCTCCACTTT. Amino acid sequence: CASSLGTGGSYNSPLHF.

J is TRBJ1-1 and V is TRBV11-2; 10 nucleotides line up with TRBD1. The ends lost 1 base at V and 4 bases at J; junction bases unmatched: 3. CDR1 is SGHAT, CDR2 FQNNGV, per germline. This CDR3 spans 15 amino acids. The CDR3 protein is CASSLGDRGGTEAFF. CDR3 DNA sequence: TGTGCCAGCAGCTTAGGGGACAGGGGAGGCACTGAAGCTTTCTTT.

The chain joins TRBV10-1 to TRBJ2-1, with D possibly being TRBD1 (6 bases). The ends were cut back, 9 bases at V and 6 bases at J, with 15 bases in the middle. This CDR3 comprises 13 residues. CDR1 and CDR2 (germline): WNHNN, SYGVQD (reference sequence). The CDR3 reads CASSRDTVNEQFF. In DNA, the CDR3 is TGCGCCAGTTCCCGGGACACTGTCAATGAGCAGTTCTTC.

The chain couples TRBV2 to TRBJ1-5; the D gene is possibly TRBD1 (6 bases). The length of the CDR3 is 15 residues. V was shortened by 6 bases and J by 6 bases, with 18 bases between the two germline ends. Germline-derived CDR1 and CDR2 are SNHLY and FYNNEI. DNA of the CDR3: TGTGCCAGCAGATACACACAGGGCCTCGGTCAGCCCCAGCATTTT. Translating gives CASRYTQGLGQPQHF.

The chain links TRBV5-1 to TRBJ2-3, with TRBD2 identical over 11 bases. There are 15 residues in the CDR3. The germline V gene encodes CDR1 SGHRS and CDR2 YFSETQ. After removal of 7 bases from V and 4 bases from J, the junction contained 8 bases not matched to a gene. The CDR3 region is CASHPTSGSSDTQYF. CDR3 bases: TGCGCCAGCCACCCTACTAGCGGGAGCTCAGATACGCAGTATTTT.